This entry is about one T cell receptor beta chain. The antigen is unknown. This sample is part of a study of response to subunit inactivated influenza vaccine. TCRdb re-called the RT-PCR reads through MiXCR, storing one row per CDR3 protein. The sample consists of about 480,000 distinct CDR3 sequences, about 25% of them appearing once. Study-wide points: The study's authors posited that every seasonal influenza vaccination enlists few new T cells.

This clonotype was obtained from a man over 45 who received an inactivated influenza vaccine. The material was CD4+ T cells sorted from PBMCs, obtained 5 days after vaccination.

The CDR3 DNA reads as TGTGCCAGCTCACGGTCATCGGCATACGAGCAGTACTTC. Translating it yields CASSRSSAYEQYF. This chain joins TRBV18 and TRBJ2-7, with no clear D. The CDR3 is made up of 13 amino acids. The V gene lost 4 bases and the J gene lost 4 bases, with 11 bases spanning the gap. Germline V gives CDR1 KGHSH, CDR2 LQKENI.